Below are 11 T cell receptor beta chains sequenced from a single sample in a study of T cell responses to AZD1222 COVID-19 vaccine. Sequencing used immunoSEQ multiplex PCR; TCRdb keeps in-frame clones, though not all of them. Here the sample spans 200,000 to 300,000 clones, over 90% being singletons. The source material was peripheral blood, sampled on day 0 of AZD1222 vaccination. The receptors were gathered from an adult in good health.

V and J are TRBV5-1 and TRBJ2-2, with 7 bases identical to TRBD1. The CDR3 totals 14 residues. Trimming cost V 4 bases and J 5 bases; bases outside gene matches: 5. CDR1 and CDR2 from the germline V gene are SGHRS and YFSETQ. CDR3 amino acids: CASSTAQGTGELFF. The CDR3 region has the DNA TGCGCCAGCAGCACCGCACAGGGGACCGGGGAGCTGTTTTTT.

The chain couples TRBV27 to TRBJ2-1, with unresolved D. The CDR3 length is 12 residues. Per germline, CDR1 MNHEY and CDR2 SMNVEV (reference sequence). V was cut by 8 bases and J by 8 bases, with 13 bases left in between. The DNA for the CDR3 is TGTGCCAGCGGCTACTGGGGATATGAGCAGTTCTTC. It translates to CASGYWGYEQFF.

This chain joins TRBV6-5 and TRBJ1-1; D is unresolved. Germline-derived CDR1 and CDR2 are MNHEY and SVGAGI. The CDR3 spans 13 residues. V was shortened by 4 bases and J by 2 bases, with 8 bases between the two germline ends. CDR3 amino acids: CASSSVLNTEAFF. CDR3 nucleotides: TGTGCCAGCAGTTCCGTACTTAACACTGAAGCTTTCTTT.

V and J are TRBV3-1 (or the pseudogene TRBV3-2) and TRBJ1-2; TRBD1 aligns across 9 bases. After removal of 4 bases from V and 0 bases from J, the junction contained 6 bases not matched to a gene. The CDR3 extends over 16 amino acids. The V gene's germline CDR1 is LGHDT and CDR2 YNNKEL (reference sequence). CDR3 nucleotide sequence: TGTGCCAGCAGCCTCGGGACAGGGACCACTAACTATGGCTACACCTTC. This translates into CASSLGTGTTNYGYTF.

The rearrangement joins TRBV4-2 to TRBJ1-6; the D is unclear. From germline, CDR1 is LGHNA and CDR2 YNFKEQ. CDR3 length: 14 residues. V shed 1 base and J shed 7 bases, with 8 bases lying between them. Here the CDR3 reads CASSQGTENSPLHF. The CDR3 DNA reads TGTGCCAGCAGCCAAGGGACCGAGAATTCACCCCTCCACTTT.

This clone was found once. The rearrangement links TRBV7-3 to TRBJ2-1; D is perhaps TRBD2 (5 bases). Trimming removed 5 bases from V and 8 bases from J, with 16 bases in between. From germline, CDR1 is SGHTA and CDR2 FQGTGA. The CDR3 length is 14 residues. Written as DNA, the CDR3 is TGTGCCAGCAGCCCGTATACTAGTCCCCATGAGCAGTTCTTC. As protein: CASSPYTSPHEQFF.

V is TRBV19 and J is TRBJ1-1; no clear D. This CDR3 has 13 residues. The ends were cut back, 3 bases at V and 5 bases at J, with 10 bases in the middle. Germline V CDR1 and CDR2: LNHDA, SQIVND (reference sequence). Here the CDR3 reads CASSIPQGTEAFF. Written as DNA, the CDR3 is TGTGCCAGTAGTATTCCGCAAGGGACTGAAGCTTTCTTT.

V is TRBV9 and J is TRBJ1-1; D unclear. From germline, CDR1 is SGDLS and CDR2 YYNGEE. Trimming pared 4 bases from V and 4 bases from J, leaving 17 bases between. CDR3 size: 15 residues. CDR3 loop: CASSRDQVSGTEAFF. CDR3 DNA sequence: TGTGCCAGCAGCAGAGACCAGGTTAGCGGCACTGAAGCTTTCTTT.

The CDR3 DNA sequence: TGTGCCAGCACCCAGGGACAGGCCGCTAACTATGGCTACACCTTC. Amino acid sequence: CASTQGQAANYGYTF. V usage is TRBV28 and J usage is TRBJ1-2; TRBD1 agrees at 8 bases. The ends lost 7 bases at V and 0 bases at J; junction bases unmatched: 7. This CDR3 spans 15 amino acids. CDR1 and CDR2 (germline): MDHEN, SYDVKM.

This chain links TRBV29-1 with TRBJ2-1; D is undetermined. The CDR3 totals 12 residues. V gave up 3 bases and J gave up 1 base, with 4 bases separating them. Germline CDR1 and CDR2: SQVTM and ANQGSEA. The CDR3 reads CSVDGSYNEQFF. CDR3 DNA sequence: TGCAGCGTTGACGGTTCCTACAATGAGCAGTTCTTC.

This clone is a singleton in its sample. This chain links TRBV5-5 with TRBJ1-2; unclear D gene. Per germline, CDR1 SGHKS and CDR2 YYEKEE (reference sequence). Trimming removed 1 base at V and 3 bases at J, with 10 bases between. This CDR3 comprises 14 residues. The CDR3 reads CASSLIGYDYGYTF. The CDR3 DNA reads as TGTGCCAGCAGCTTGATAGGGTACGACTATGGCTACACCTTC. The full variable domain, in which reference TRBV5-5 and TRBJ1-2 provide the parts outside the CDR3, is DAGVTQSPTHLIKTRGQQVTLRCSPISGHKSVSWYQQVLGQGPQFIFQYYEKEERGRGNFPDRFSARQFPNYSSELNVNALLLGDSALYLCASSLIGYDYGYTFGSGTRLTVV.